The present entry profiles one TCR beta chain with its context. This sample stems from a study of cytomegalovirus exposure and HLA in healthy donors. 13 Jbeta primers and 60 Vbeta primers were used for the PCR. The method was immunoSEQ multiplex PCR; TCRdb's version includes in-frame clones alone and lacks a portion of them. The profile shows about 160,000 clones, roughly four fifths of them singletons. Unmatched junction bases numbered 5, after V lost 1 base and J lost 7 bases. CDR1 is SGHTA, CDR2 FQGNSA, per germline. The CDR3 has 15 residues. This chain uses TRBV7-2 with TRBJ1-5; TRBD1 aligns across 9 bases. Sequencing was performed on PBMCs. This TCR came from a man aged 35-49 years in good health and CMV-seronegative. The CDR3 sequence: CASSLEQGASQPQHF. CDR3 sequence (DNA): TGTGCCAGCAGCTTAGAACAGGGGGCTAGCCAGCCCCAGCATTTT.